Sequencing of this TCR beta chain was carried out in a study of T cell changes during pregnancy in multiple sclerosis. Measured with immunoSEQ multiplex PCR; TCRdb has only the in-frame clones, and not every one. The table has about 59,000 clones, 92% seen once. The receptor was derived from a female donor in good health, enrolled as a control in a pregnancy study. This specimen was peripheral blood, taken in the third trimester of pregnancy.

The CDR3 protein is CAWTDRRSYEQYF. The DNA of the CDR3 is TGTGCCTGGACAGACAGGAGATCCTACGAGCAGTACTTC. V gene TRBV30 combines with J gene TRBJ2-7; the D gene is possibly TRBD1 (6 bases). Germline loops: CDR1 GTSNPN, CDR2 SVGIG (reference sequence). This CDR3 has 13 amino acids. Trimming stripped 4 bases from V and 1 base from J, with 11 bases between.